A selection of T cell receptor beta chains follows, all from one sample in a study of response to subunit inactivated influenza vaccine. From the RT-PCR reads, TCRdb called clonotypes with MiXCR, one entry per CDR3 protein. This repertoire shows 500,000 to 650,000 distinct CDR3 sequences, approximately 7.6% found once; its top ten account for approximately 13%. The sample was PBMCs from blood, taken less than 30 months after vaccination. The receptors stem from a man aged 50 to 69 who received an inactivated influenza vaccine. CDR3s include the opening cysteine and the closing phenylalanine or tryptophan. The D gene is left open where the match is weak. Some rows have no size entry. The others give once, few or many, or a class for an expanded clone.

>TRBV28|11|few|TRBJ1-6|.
TGTGCCATCGGGGGTAATTCACCCCTCCACTTT
CAIGGNSPLHF
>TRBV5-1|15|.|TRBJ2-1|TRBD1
TGCGCCAGCAGCCTCCGGGACAGGGTGTACAATGAGCAGTTCTTC
CASSLRDRVYNEQFF
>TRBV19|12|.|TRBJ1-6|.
TGTGCCAGTAGTATCGGTTCTTCACCCCTCCACTTT
CASSIGSSPLHF
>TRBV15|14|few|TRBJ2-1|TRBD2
TGTGCCACCAGCCCGACTAGCGGGACCAATGAGCAGTTCTTC
CATSPTSGTNEQFF
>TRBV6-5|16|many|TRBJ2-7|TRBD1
TGTGCCAGCAGTTACGTATTCCGGGACAGGACTGGCGAGCAGTACTTC
CASSYVFRDRTGEQYF
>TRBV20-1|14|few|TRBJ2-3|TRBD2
TGCAGTGCTAGACTAGCGGCTAGCACAGATACGCAGTATTTT
CSARLAASTDTQYF
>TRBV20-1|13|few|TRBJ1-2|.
TGCAGTGCTAGAGACGAGCAGACATATGGCTACACCTTC
CSARDEQTYGYTF
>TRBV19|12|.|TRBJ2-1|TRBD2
TGTGCCAGTAGTATGGGAGGGATTGAGCAGTTCTTC
CASSMGGIEQFF
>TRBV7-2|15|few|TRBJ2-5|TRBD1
TGTGCCAGCAGCTTAGTATACAGGGGGCTAGAGACCCAGTACTTC
CASSLVYRGLETQYF
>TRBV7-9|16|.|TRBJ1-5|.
TGTGCCAGCAGCTTAGCGCTGTCAAGCGGCAATCAGCCCCAGCATTTT
CASSLALSSGNQPQHF